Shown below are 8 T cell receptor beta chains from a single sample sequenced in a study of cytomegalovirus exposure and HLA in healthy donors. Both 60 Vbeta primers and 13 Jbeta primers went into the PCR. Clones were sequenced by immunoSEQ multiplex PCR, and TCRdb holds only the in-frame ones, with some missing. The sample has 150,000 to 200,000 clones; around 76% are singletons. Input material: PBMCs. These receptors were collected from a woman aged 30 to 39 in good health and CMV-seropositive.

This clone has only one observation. The CDR3 DNA follows: TGTGCCAGCAGCGAAGGGACTAGCGGGAGGGGGAATACGCAGTATTTT. Amino acid sequence: CASSEGTSGRGNTQYF. The rearrangement joins TRBV7-8 to TRBJ2-3; 16 bases align to TRBD2. V was clipped by 5 bases and J by 7 bases; unmatched bases: 6. The CDR3 totals 16 residues. Germline CDR1 reads SGHVS; CDR2 reads FQNEAQ.

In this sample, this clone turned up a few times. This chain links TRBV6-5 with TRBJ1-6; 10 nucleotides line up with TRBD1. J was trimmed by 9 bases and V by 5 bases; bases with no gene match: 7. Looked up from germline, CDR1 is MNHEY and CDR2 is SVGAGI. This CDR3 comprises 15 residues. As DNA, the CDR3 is TGTGCCAGCAGTCTAGGAGGGACAGGGGTTTCACCCCTCCACTTT. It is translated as CASSLGGTGVSPLHF.

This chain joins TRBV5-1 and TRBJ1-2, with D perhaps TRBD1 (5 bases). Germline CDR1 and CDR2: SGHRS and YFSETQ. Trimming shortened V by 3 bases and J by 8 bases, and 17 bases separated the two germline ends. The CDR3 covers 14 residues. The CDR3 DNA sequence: TGCGCCAGCAGCTACGCGACAGTAACAAACGGCTACACCTTC. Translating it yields CASSYATVTNGYTF.

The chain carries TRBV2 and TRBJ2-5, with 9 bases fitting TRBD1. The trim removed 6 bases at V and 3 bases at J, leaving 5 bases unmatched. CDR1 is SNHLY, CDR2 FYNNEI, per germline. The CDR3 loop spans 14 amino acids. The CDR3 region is CASSGDRVKETQYF. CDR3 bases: TGTGCCAGCAGCGGGGACAGGGTCAAAGAGACCCAGTACTTC. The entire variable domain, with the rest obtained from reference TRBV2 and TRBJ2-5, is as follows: EPEVTQTPSHQVTQMGQEVILRCVPISNHLYFYWYRQILGQKVEFLVSFYNNEISEKSEIFDDQFSVERPDGSNFTLKIRSTKLEDSAMYFCASSGDRVKETQYFGPGTRLLVL.

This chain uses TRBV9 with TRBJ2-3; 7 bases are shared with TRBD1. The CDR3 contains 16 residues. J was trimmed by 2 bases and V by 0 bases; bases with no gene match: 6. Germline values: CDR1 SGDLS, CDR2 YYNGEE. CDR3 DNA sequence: TGTGCCAGCAGCGTAGGCAACAGGGGCCTCACAGATACGCAGTATTTT. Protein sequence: CASSVGNRGLTDTQYF.

The CDR3 here is CASSPHGQGYEQYF. The CDR3 region has the DNA TGTGCCAGCAGCCCGCACGGACAGGGCTACGAGCAGTACTTC. V usage is TRBV5-4 and J usage is TRBJ2-7; 8 nucleotides align to TRBD1. Unmatched junction bases numbered 6, after V lost 4 bases and J lost 3 bases. The CDR3 is made up of 14 amino acids. The germline gives CDR1 SGHNT, CDR2 YYREEE (reference sequence).

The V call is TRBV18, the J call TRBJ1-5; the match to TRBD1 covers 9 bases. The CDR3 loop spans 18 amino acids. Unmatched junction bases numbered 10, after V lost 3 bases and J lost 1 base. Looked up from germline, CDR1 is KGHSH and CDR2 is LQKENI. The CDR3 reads CASSPDAQGAFSNQPQHF. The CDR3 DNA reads TGTGCCAGCTCACCTGACGCACAGGGGGCTTTCAGCAATCAGCCCCAGCATTTT.

CDR3 in amino acids: CASRQQGEYNEQFF. For the CDR3, the DNA is TGTGCCAGCAGACAACAGGGGGAATACAATGAGCAGTTCTTC. This rearrangement joins TRBV11-2 to TRBJ2-1, with 8 positions matching TRBD1. The CDR3 consists of 14 residues. After removal of 6 bases from V and 4 bases from J, the junction contained 5 bases not matched to a gene. Germline V lookup: CDR1 SGHAT, CDR2 FQNNGV.